The following is a T cell receptor beta chain sequence with its context. Antigen: not known. TCRdb's table, derived via immunoSEQ multiplex PCR, lists solely in-frame clones and lacks some. The table lists hundreds of thousands of clones, about 90% of them singletons. Treatment of the sample: about 20 received Ad26.COV2.S at low or high dose, single or two shots; about 5 received placebo; per-sample allocation not given. Day 63 after the first injection of vaccine or placebo was the sampling time. In Boston, an adult donor aged 18-55 years took part. This specimen comes from a study of Ad26.COV2.S vaccination and SARS-CoV-2 variants. In the study overall: Ad26.COV2.S, an intramuscular injection, was given once or twice 56 days apart.

Study-level results: People given the vaccine had a wider spike-specific TCR breadth than placebo recipients did. TCR breadth and depth estimates may have understated total T cell responses.

Sequencing used peripheral blood, obtained in a trial of Ad26.COV2.S vaccine versus placebo. The receptor's source is a person between 18 and 59 years old who received the Ad26.COV2.S COVID-19 vaccine or a placebo.

CDR3 sequence (DNA): TGTGCCGGGGATAGTAGTGGGAAAACTGATACGCAGTATTTT. Residues: CAGDSSGKTDTQYF. The gene calls are TRBV30 and TRBJ2-3; D remains ambiguous. In germline, CDR1 is GTSNPN, CDR2 SVGIG (reference sequence). The CDR3 extends over 14 amino acids. V lost 8 bases to trimming and J lost 6 bases, with 21 bases between them.